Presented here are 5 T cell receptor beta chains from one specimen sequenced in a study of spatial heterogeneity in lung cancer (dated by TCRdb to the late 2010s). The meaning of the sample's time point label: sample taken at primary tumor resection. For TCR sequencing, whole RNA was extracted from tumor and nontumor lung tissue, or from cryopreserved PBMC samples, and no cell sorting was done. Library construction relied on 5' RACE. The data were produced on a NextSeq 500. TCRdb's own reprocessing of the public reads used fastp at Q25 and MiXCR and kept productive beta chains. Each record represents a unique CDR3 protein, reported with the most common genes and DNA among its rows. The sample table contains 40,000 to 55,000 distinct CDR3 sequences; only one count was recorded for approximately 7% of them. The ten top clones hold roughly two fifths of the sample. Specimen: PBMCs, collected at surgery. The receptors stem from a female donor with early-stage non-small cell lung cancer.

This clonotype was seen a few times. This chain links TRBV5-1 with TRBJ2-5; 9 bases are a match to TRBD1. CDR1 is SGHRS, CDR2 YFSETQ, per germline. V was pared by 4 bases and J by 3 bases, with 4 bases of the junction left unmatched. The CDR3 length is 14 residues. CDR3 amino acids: CASSVGTGKETQYF. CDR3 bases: TGCGCCAGCAGCGTGGGGACAGGGAAAGAGACCCAGTACTTC.

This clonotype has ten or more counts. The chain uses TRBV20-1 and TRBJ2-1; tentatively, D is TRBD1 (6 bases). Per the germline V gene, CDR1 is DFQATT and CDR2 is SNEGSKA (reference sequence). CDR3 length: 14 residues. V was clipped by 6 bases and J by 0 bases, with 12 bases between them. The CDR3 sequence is CSAVDSLSYNEQFF. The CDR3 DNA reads TGCAGTGCGGTGGACAGCCTCTCCTACAATGAGCAGTTCTTC.

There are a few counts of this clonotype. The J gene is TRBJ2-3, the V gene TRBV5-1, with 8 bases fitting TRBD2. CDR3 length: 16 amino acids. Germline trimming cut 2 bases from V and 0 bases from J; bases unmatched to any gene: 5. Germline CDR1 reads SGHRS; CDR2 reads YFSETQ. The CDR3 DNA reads TGCGCCAGCAGCTTACCGGGGGGGATTAGCACAGATACGCAGTATTTT. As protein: CASSLPGGISTDTQYF.

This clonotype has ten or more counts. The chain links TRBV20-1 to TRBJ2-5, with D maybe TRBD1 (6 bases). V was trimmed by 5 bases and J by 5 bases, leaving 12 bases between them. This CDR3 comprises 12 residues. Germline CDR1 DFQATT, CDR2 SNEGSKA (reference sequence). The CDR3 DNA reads TGCAGTGCTTCACAGGGCGTGGAGACCCAGTACTTC. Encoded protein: CSASQGVETQYF.

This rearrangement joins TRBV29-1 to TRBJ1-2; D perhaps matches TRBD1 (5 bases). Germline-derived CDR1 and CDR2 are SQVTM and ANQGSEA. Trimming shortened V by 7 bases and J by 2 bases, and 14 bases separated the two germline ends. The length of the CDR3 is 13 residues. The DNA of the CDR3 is TGCAGCGCCAGGACAACTGACAACTATGGCTACACCTTC. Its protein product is CSARTTDNYGYTF. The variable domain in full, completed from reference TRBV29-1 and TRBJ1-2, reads SAVISQKPSRDICQRGTSLTIQCQVDSQVTMMFWYRQQPGQSLTLIATANQGSEATYESGFVIDKFPISRPNLTFSTLTVSNMSPEDSSIYLCSARTTDNYGYTFGSGTRLTVV.